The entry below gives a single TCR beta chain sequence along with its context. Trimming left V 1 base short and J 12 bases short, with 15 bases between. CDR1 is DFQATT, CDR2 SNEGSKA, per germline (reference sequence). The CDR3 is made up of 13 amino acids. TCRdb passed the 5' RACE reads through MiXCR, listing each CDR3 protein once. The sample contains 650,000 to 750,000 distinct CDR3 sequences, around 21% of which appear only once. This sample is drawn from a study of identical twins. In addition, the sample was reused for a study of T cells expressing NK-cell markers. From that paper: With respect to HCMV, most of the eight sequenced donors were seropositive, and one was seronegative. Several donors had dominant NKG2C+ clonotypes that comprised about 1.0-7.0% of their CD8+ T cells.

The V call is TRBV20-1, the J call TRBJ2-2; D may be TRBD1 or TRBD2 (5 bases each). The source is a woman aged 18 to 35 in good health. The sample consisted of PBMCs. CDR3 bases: TGCAGTGCTAGAGCGGACTGGCCAGGGCAGCTGTTTTTT. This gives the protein CSARADWPGQLFF.